This T cell receptor beta chain was identified in a study of monozygotic twins with inflammatory bowel disease. cDNA for TCRalpha and TCRbeta was amplified by nested PCRs of about 15 then roughly 10 cycles. TCRdb re-called the 5' RACE reads; one entry per CDR3 protein, DNA not given. This table lists over 130,000 distinct CDR3 sequences. CDR3 length: 14 amino acids. Material: blood. The chain uses TRBV12-3 or TRBV12-4 and TRBJ1-2. This sequence originates from a human donor with ulcerative colitis or Crohn's disease, or a healthy co-twin of an affected twin (not recorded which). The CDR3 loop is CASSLFQTNYGYTF.